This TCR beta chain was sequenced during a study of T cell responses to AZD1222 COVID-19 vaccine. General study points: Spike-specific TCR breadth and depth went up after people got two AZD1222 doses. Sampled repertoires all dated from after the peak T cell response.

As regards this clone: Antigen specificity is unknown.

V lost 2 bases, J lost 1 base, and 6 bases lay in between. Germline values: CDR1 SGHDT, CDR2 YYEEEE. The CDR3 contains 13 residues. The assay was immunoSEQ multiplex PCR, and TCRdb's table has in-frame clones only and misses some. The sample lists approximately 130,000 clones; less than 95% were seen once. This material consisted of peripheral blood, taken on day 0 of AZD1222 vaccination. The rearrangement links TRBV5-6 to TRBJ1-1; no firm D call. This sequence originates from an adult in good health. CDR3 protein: CASSLNRNTEAFF. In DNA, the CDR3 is TGTGCCAGCAGCTTAAACAGGAACACTGAAGCTTTCTTT.